One and the same sample provided the 17 T cell receptor beta chains below, sequenced in a study of blood T cell repertoires in COVID-19. Clones were sequenced by immunoSEQ multiplex PCR, and TCRdb holds only the in-frame ones, with some missing. Of about 240,000 clones in the sample, under 85% were seen once. Sequencing input: peripheral blood. The receptors come from a man between 25 and 39 years old who had recovered from COVID-19.

This rearrangement joins TRBV5-6 to TRBJ2-7; weak D call: TRBD2 (6 bases). V was pared by 0 bases and J by 2 bases, with 15 bases between. The CDR3 has 16 amino acids. The V gene's germline CDR1 is SGHDT and CDR2 YYEEEE. Written as DNA, the CDR3 is TGTGCCAGCAGCTTGGAACCCCGGGGGAGTACCTACGAGCAGTACTTC. Its protein is CASSLEPRGSTYEQYF.

The chain employs TRBV5-1 and TRBJ2-7; possible D gene TRBD1, 6 bases. CDR1 SGHRS and CDR2 YFSETQ come from the germline V gene. With 4 bases removed from V and 5 bases from J, the gap between germline ends came to 19 bases. CDR3 length: 15 residues. In nucleotides, the CDR3 is TGCGCCAGCAGCATCGGGACACCCAGTTGGGACGAGCAGTACTTC. As protein: CASSIGTPSWDEQYF.

V and J are TRBV4-1 and TRBJ2-1, with 10 positions matching TRBD2. Trimming took 1 base from V and 7 from J; bases not matched to a gene: 4. Looked up from germline, CDR1 is MGHRA and CDR2 is YSYEKL. The CDR3 loop spans 15 amino acids. CDR3 nucleotides: TGCGCCAGCAGCCAAGGAGCGGGGGGGCCGAATGAGCAGTTCTTC. Protein product: CASSQGAGGPNEQFF.

The gene calls are TRBV19 and TRBJ1-2; 8 positions agree with TRBD1. Germline V gives CDR1 LNHDA, CDR2 SQIVND (reference sequence). J was trimmed by 4 bases and V by 0 bases; bases with no gene match: 1. CDR3 length equals 14 residues. CDR3 sequence: CASSIETGGYGYTF. The CDR3 DNA reads as TGTGCCAGTAGTATAGAAACAGGGGGCTATGGCTACACCTTC.

This clone was counted many times. Other DNA sequences of this sample code for an identical CDR3. V is TRBV3-1 (or the pseudogene TRBV3-2) and J is TRBJ1-1; weak D call: TRBD1 (6 bases). The V and J ends lost 6 bases and 3 bases respectively, with 11 bases between them. Germline V lookup: CDR1 LGHDT, CDR2 YNNKEL (reference sequence). The CDR3 consists of 13 residues. The CDR3 is CASRRGGDTEAFF. Written as DNA, the CDR3 is TGTGCCAGCAGAAGGGGGGGGGACACTGAAGCTTTCTTT.

The chain is built from TRBV28 and TRBJ1-5, with a tentative D call TRBD1 (6 bases). Germline CDR1 MDHEN, CDR2 SYDVKM. The ends were cut back, 5 bases at V and 6 bases at J, with 11 bases in the middle. The length of the CDR3 is 13 residues. CDR3 region: CASSRTVLQPQHF. The DNA for the CDR3 is TGTGCCAGCAGTCGGACAGTCCTTCAGCCCCAGCATTTT.

The chain combines TRBV2 with TRBJ2-3; weak D call: TRBD1 (6 bases). Trimming removed 7 bases at V and 0 bases at J, with 11 bases between. This CDR3 comprises 14 residues. Germline V CDR1 and CDR2: SNHLY, FYNNEI. CDR3 DNA: TGTGCCAGCATTCGGACAGCCAGCACAGATACGCAGTATTTT. Amino acid sequence: CASIRTASTDTQYF.

The rearrangement joins TRBV28 to TRBJ2-7, with D perhaps TRBD2 (5 bases). This CDR3 has 15 amino acids. Germline V gene data show CDR1 as MDHEN and CDR2 as SYDVKM. The V end was cut by 3 bases, the J end by 1 base, with 13 bases between. The CDR3 sequence is CASSFSGIRSYEQYV. The CDR3, as DNA: TGTGCCAGCAGTTTTTCGGGGATTAGGTCCTACGAGCAGTACGTC.

The chain has TRBV4-1 and TRBJ1-2; TRBD1 might be the D (5 bases). Per germline, CDR1 MGHRA and CDR2 YSYEKL. The CDR3 contains 17 residues. V gave up 0 bases and J gave up 3 bases, with 17 bases separating them. CDR3 DNA: TGCGCCAGCAGCCAAGATAGCGGGCGGGGCTTGGACTATGGCTACACCTTC. It codes for CASSQDSGRGLDYGYTF.

V and J are TRBV18 and TRBJ1-2; TRBD1 aligns across 8 bases. After removal of 0 bases from V and 2 bases from J, the junction contained 5 bases not matched to a gene. Germline values: CDR1 KGHSH, CDR2 LQKENI. The CDR3 runs 16 residues. CDR3 protein: CASSPPGTGGNYGYTF. In DNA form, the CDR3 reads TGTGCCAGCTCACCACCGGGGACAGGAGGAAACTATGGCTACACCTTC.

This clone was recorded once. The chain links TRBV11-2 to TRBJ2-2; D gene unclear. CDR3 length: 15 amino acids. Deletions cut 5 bases from V and 6 bases from J, with 16 bases between. Germline V gene sequence: CDR1 SGHAT, CDR2 FQNNGV. The CDR3 spells CASSALRSRPGELFF. The CDR3, as DNA: TGTGCCAGCAGCGCCTTGAGGTCGAGGCCCGGGGAGCTGTTTTTT.

The chain carries TRBV19 and TRBJ2-7; 8 bases agree with TRBD1. The germline V gene has CDR1 LNHDA and CDR2 SQIVND (reference sequence). The CDR3 totals 14 residues. The V gene end was trimmed by 3 bases and the J gene end by 2 bases; junction bases not matched to a gene: 3. The CDR3: CASSIQQGAYEQYF. DNA for the CDR3: TGTGCCAGTAGTATTCAACAGGGGGCCTACGAGCAGTACTTC.

This sequence joins TRBV7-3 and TRBJ2-3; TRBD2 agrees at 12 bases. The junction had 3 bases not matched to a gene; V was cut back by 4 bases and J by 4 bases. The CDR3 has 15 residues. Looked up from germline, CDR1 is SGHTA and CDR2 is FQGTGA. The CDR3: CASSSSGGASDTQYF. CDR3 bases: TGTGCCAGCAGCTCTAGCGGGGGGGCTTCAGATACGCAGTATTTT.

The genes are TRBV5-5 and TRBJ1-2, with 7 bases fitting TRBD1. Per the germline V gene, CDR1 is SGHKS and CDR2 is YYEKEE (reference sequence). V was pared by 4 bases and J by 5 bases, with 11 bases of the junction left unmatched. This CDR3 region has 15 residues. The CDR3 spells CASSGTGVDVYGYTF. The CDR3 nucleotides are TGTGCCAGCAGCGGCACAGGGGTGGATGTTTATGGCTACACCTTC. Full variable domain (missing parts from reference TRBV5-5 and TRBJ1-2): DAGVTQSPTHLIKTRGQQVTLRCSPISGHKSVSWYQQVLGQGPQFIFQYYEKEERGRGNFPDRFSARQFPNYSSELNVNALLLGDSALYLCASSGTGVDVYGYTFGSGTRLTVV.

This sequence joins TRBV4-1 and TRBJ1-1; TRBD1 matches 7 bases. Germline lookup yields CDR1 MGHRA and CDR2 YSYEKL. The V segment lost 4 bases and the J segment 8 bases; nucleotides outside the gene matches: 7. CDR3 length equals 13 residues. DNA for the CDR3: TGCGCCAGCAGCCGAACAGGGGCGCGGGAAGCTTTCTTT. Translating gives CASSRTGAREAFF.

The chain uses TRBV6-5 and TRBJ2-7; a possible D gene is TRBD1 (6 bases). Per germline, CDR1 MNHEY and CDR2 SVGAGI. The V gene lost 0 bases and the J gene lost 0 bases, with 9 bases spanning the gap. This CDR3 is 15 amino acids long. The chain's CDR3 is CASSYSGDTSYEQYF. The CDR3 DNA reads TGTGCCAGCAGTTACTCAGGGGACACCTCCTACGAGCAGTACTTC.

This clone has a handful of counts. The gene calls are TRBV4-1 and TRBJ1-1, with TRBD1 matching over 7 bases. Germline CDR1 reads MGHRA; CDR2 reads YSYEKL. The length of the CDR3 is 15 residues. J lost 4 bases, V lost 0 bases, and 5 bases had no gene match. CDR3 loop: CASSQDRAGGTEAFF. The CDR3 bases are TGCGCCAGCAGCCAAGATCGGGCAGGGGGCACTGAAGCTTTCTTT.